Below, 16 T cell receptor beta chains from the same sample are listed, as sequenced in a study of Ad26.COV2.S vaccination and SARS-CoV-2 variants (dated by TCRdb to about 2021). Library creation used the immunoSEQ multiplex PCR assay. Held by TCRdb, this immuneACCESS table contains in-frame sequences only and omits some clones. Under half of the omission traces to an unresolved V gene where checked; the cause of the rest is unknown. This sample holds about 350,000 clones; about 86% were observed only once. About 10% of the sample rests with the top ten. What this sample's treatment or condition label stands for: 19 received Ad26.COV2.S at low or high dose, single or two shots; several received placebo; per-sample allocation not given. For vaccine and placebo recipients, repertoires were sequenced using samples collected on day 63 after the first injection. Sequences were derived from peripheral blood, sampled in a trial of Ad26.COV2.S vaccine versus placebo. These receptors were obtained from a person aged 18 to 65 who received the Ad26.COV2.S COVID-19 vaccine or a placebo.

The chain employs TRBV24-1 and TRBJ2-7; the match to TRBD2 covers 10 bases. The V and J ends lost 2 bases and 2 bases, in that order; junction bases with no gene match: 8. CDR1 and CDR2 (germline): KGHDR, SFDVKD. The CDR3 has 17 residues. In DNA form, the CDR3 reads TGTGCCACCAGTGATTCTTCAACTAGCGGGGTTACCTACGAGCAGTACTTC. Amino acid sequence: CATSDSSTSGVTYEQYF.

The CDR3 nucleotides are TGTGCCAGTAGTATAGGACGACAGAACAATGAGCAGTTCTTC. Translating it yields CASSIGRQNNEQFF. The rearrangement uses TRBV19 and TRBJ2-1; possibly TRBD1 for D (5 bases). V was trimmed by 1 base and J by 5 bases, leaving 9 bases between them. Per germline, CDR1 LNHDA and CDR2 SQIVND (reference sequence). CDR3 length: 14 amino acids.

This chain joins TRBV18 and TRBJ1-4; D remains unclear. Germline CDR1 is KGHSH and CDR2 is LQKENI. The CDR3 spans 13 residues. V lost 4 bases, J lost 6 bases, and 9 bases lay in between. The CDR3 reads CASSRGQYEKLFF. DNA of the CDR3: TGTGCCAGCTCACGAGGGCAATATGAAAAACTGTTTTTT.

The genes are TRBV5-1 and TRBJ1-4; weak D call: TRBD1 (5 bases). The CDR3 is 16 amino acids. V shed 2 bases and J shed 2 bases, with 13 bases lying between them. The germline V gene has CDR1 SGHRS and CDR2 YFSETQ. CDR3 DNA sequence: TGCGCCAGCAGCTTACGGCAGGGTGTTACTAATGAAAAACTGTTTTTT. Protein: CASSLRQGVTNEKLFF.

The chain carries TRBV28 and TRBJ2-1; D may correspond to TRBD1 or TRBD2 (5 bases each). Trimming removed 1 base at V and 7 bases at J, with 8 bases between. This CDR3 comprises 13 residues. CDR1 is MDHEN and CDR2 is SYDVKM in the germline V gene. The CDR3: CASSLFWGNEQFF. The CDR3 DNA reads TGTGCCAGCAGTTTATTTTGGGGGAATGAGCAGTTCTTC.

The V and J genes are TRBV27 and TRBJ1-2; TRBD1 might be the D (6 bases). Germline lookup yields CDR1 MNHEY and CDR2 SMNVEV (reference sequence). This CDR3 comprises 13 residues. Between the trimmed V and J ends, which lost 2 bases and 4 bases, there was a span of 8 bases. CDR3 in DNA: TGTGCCAGCAGTTTACGGGGGGCCTATGGCTACACCTTC. Its protein product is CASSLRGAYGYTF.

The chain employs TRBV7-8 and TRBJ1-2, with unresolved D. CDR1 and CDR2 from the germline V gene are SGHVS and FQNEAQ. Trimming took off 4 bases at V and 2 bases at J, with 14 bases between the two ends. The CDR3 contains 15 residues. CDR3 in DNA: TGTGCCAGCAGCTCCACAATAGATGGGAACTATGGCTACACCTTC. Translated, it gives CASSSTIDGNYGYTF.

This chain joins TRBV11-3 and TRBJ2-2; the D is unclear. The CDR3 sequence is 17 residues long. Between the trimmed V and J ends, which lost 0 bases and 1 base, there was a span of 12 bases. Per the germline V gene, CDR1 is SGHNT and CDR2 is YENEEA. Here the CDR3 reads CASSLDLGRKNTGELFF. CDR3 bases: TGTGCCAGCAGCTTAGATCTAGGCAGGAAGAACACCGGGGAGCTGTTTTTT. The full variable domain, rest sourced from reference TRBV11-3 and TRBJ2-2, is EAGVVQSPRYKIIEKKQPVAFWCNPISGHNTLYWYLQNLGQGPELLIRYENEEAVDDSQLPKDRFSAERLKGVDSTLKIQPAELGDSAVYLCASSLDLGRKNTGELFFGEGSRLTVL.

The chain uses TRBV11-3 and TRBJ2-7; D might be TRBD2 (6 bases). Germline V gene lookup returns CDR1 SGHNT and CDR2 YENEEA. Deletions cut 1 base from V and 5 bases from J, with 12 bases between. The CDR3 contains 14 residues. The CDR3 nucleotides are TGTGCCAGCAGCTTAGGAGGGCGCGGGAACGAGCAGTACTTC. It encodes CASSLGGRGNEQYF.

The chain links TRBV6-5 to TRBJ1-2; a possible D gene is TRBD1 (5 bases). Looked up from germline, CDR1 is MNHEY and CDR2 is SVGAGI. V was cut by 6 bases and J by 3 bases, with 14 bases left in between. The CDR3 covers 14 residues. This CDR3 reads CASRGTPRDYGYTF. CDR3 DNA sequence: TGTGCCAGCAGAGGGACGCCGAGGGACTATGGCTACACCTTC.

The chain employs TRBV7-2 and TRBJ2-5, with D unclear. Germline loops: CDR1 SGHTA, CDR2 FQGNSA. This CDR3 is 16 amino acids long. Trimming removed 5 bases at V and 0 bases at J, with 16 bases between. The CDR3 DNA sequence: TGTGCCAGCAGCCCTCTTTTTGGTGGGTACCAAGAGACCCAGTACTTC. The encoded protein is CASSPLFGGYQETQYF.

This chain connects TRBV27 to TRBJ2-2; weak D call: TRBD1 (5 bases). This CDR3 contains 14 residues. Germline CDR1 and CDR2: MNHEY and SMNVEV (reference sequence). V lost 3 bases, J lost 7 bases, and 12 bases lay in between. The CDR3 nucleotides are TGTGCCAGCAGTTTTACAGGTTGGGGCGGGGAGCTGTTTTTT. Translated, it gives CASSFTGWGGELFF.

The chain couples TRBV7-2 to TRBJ1-6; TRBD1 might be the D (5 bases). Trimming left V 0 bases short and J 8 bases short, with 11 bases between. The length of the CDR3 is 15 residues. Germline-derived CDR1 and CDR2 are SGHTA and FQGNSA. CDR3 sequence reads: CASSLAGARHSPLHF. CDR3 nucleotides: TGTGCCAGCAGCTTAGCAGGGGCTCGGCATTCACCCCTCCACTTT.

The V gene is TRBV14, the J gene TRBJ1-6; 9 bases map to TRBD1. CDR3 size: 15 residues. From germline, CDR1 is SGHDN and CDR2 FVKESK. J was trimmed by 5 bases and V by 5 bases; bases with no gene match: 4. The chain's CDR3 is CASSKTGGNNSPLHF. The CDR3 nucleotides read TGTGCCAGCAGCAAGACAGGGGGTAATAATTCACCCCTCCACTTT.

V gene TRBV21-1 combines with J gene TRBJ2-1; the D segment call TRBD2 is taken from the table without a DNA check. TRBV21-1 is an annotated pseudogene. The CDR3 consists of 16 residues. Here the CDR3 DNA reads TGTGCCAGCCGGTCGGGGGGTGGACTAGCGGGAAATGAGCAGTTCTTC. Translated: CASRSGGGLAGNEQFF.

The chain joins TRBV7-2 to TRBJ1-2, with a weak D call TRBD1 (6 bases). The germline V and J ends were trimmed by 5 bases and 6 bases, with 16 bases remaining between them. This CDR3 spans 14 amino acids. Germline V gene sequence: CDR1 SGHTA, CDR2 FQGNSA. The CDR3 DNA is TGTGCCAGCAGCCCAGGCCGGGGGCCGAATGGCTACACCTTC. Translation: CASSPGRGPNGYTF.